This T cell receptor (beta chain) came from a study of cytomegalovirus exposure and HLA in healthy donors. Study-wide results and limits: In a later analysis, specific HLA alleles were associated with 15,000 to 20,000 TCR beta sequences at a 0.05 false discovery rate. When the data were analyzed later, several of the most significant clusters appeared to be linked to common viral pathogens. Rare TCR sequences predominated, though certain public TCRs were found in many donors.

The PCR was carried out with 60 Vbeta primers and 13 Jbeta primers. The data were produced by immunoSEQ multiplex PCR, yet TCRdb's version contains in-frame clones alone and is incomplete. The table includes more than 150,000 clones, 81% detected once. This clone occurred a few times. What it binds is unknown. The CDR3 length is 14 residues. Trimming removed 3 bases from V and 3 bases from J; junction bases left unmatched: 5. CDR1 is LNHDA and CDR2 is SQIVND in the germline V gene (reference sequence). This TCR derives from a man between 50 and 59 years old in good health and CMV-seropositive. The J gene is TRBJ2-7, the V gene TRBV19; 7 nucleotides agree with TRBD1. Sequenced material: PBMCs. The CDR3, as DNA: TGTGCCAGTAGTATTACCGGGACAGTCTACGAGCAGTACTTC. The encoded protein is CASSITGTVYEQYF.